The rows below give T cell receptor beta chains drawn from one sample of a study of blood T cell repertoires in COVID-19. Sequenced by immunoSEQ multiplex PCR; TCRdb stores in-frame clones only, minus some. The sample lists about 400,000 clones; around 87% were seen once. Sequencing was carried out using PBMCs or T cells enriched from blood (not recorded which). The receptors derive from a man between 35 and 55 years old in a cohort exposed to, infected with or recovered from COVID-19 (not recorded which). CDR3s include the opening cysteine and the closing phenylalanine or tryptophan. A D gene is named only where the DNA matches it firmly. Part of the rows lack a size; the others show once, few, many or a class for expanded clones.

J gene | V gene | clone size | D gene | CDR3 DNA | CDR3 protein
TRBJ1-4 | TRBV28 | . | . | TGTGCCAGCAGTTTACCCCAGCAGACAGTGTTGGGTGAAAAACTGTTTTTT | CASSLPQQTVLGEKLFF
TRBJ2-7 | TRBV5-1 | . | TRBD2 | TGCGCCAGCAGCCGAATGACTAGCGGAGCCTCCTACGAGCAGTACTTC | CASSRMTSGASYEQYF
TRBJ1-2 | TRBV5-1 | . | TRBD1 | TGCGCCAGCAGCACACCGACAGGGTCCTATGGCTACACCTTC | CASSTPTGSYGYTF
TRBJ2-7 | TRBV5-1 | once | . | TGCGCCAGCAGCACAGGAGGGCCCTACGAGCAGTACTTC | CASSTGGPYEQYF
TRBJ2-2 | TRBV7-2 | . | TRBD2 | TGTGCCAGCAGCTTAGTCCTAGCGGGAACCGGGGAGCTGTTTTTT | CASSLVLAGTGELFF
TRBJ2-6 | TRBV3-1/TRBV3-2 | . | . | TGTGCCAGCAGCCAAGACATCTCTGGGGCCAACGTCCTGACTTTC | CASSQDISGANVLTF
TRBJ2-1 | TRBV19 | once | TRBD2 | TGTGCCAGTAGTTCTAGCGGTGACAACAATGAGCAGTTCTTC | CASSSSGDNNEQFF
TRBJ2-3 | TRBV11-2 | . | TRBD2 | TGTGCCAGCAGCTTAACACTAGCGGGAGTGGATACGCAGTATTTT | CASSLTLAGVDTQYF
TRBJ2-7 | TRBV5-1 | . | TRBD1 | TGCGCCAGCAGCATAGCCGGGACAGGGGGTCCGTTAGAGCAGTACTTC | CASSIAGTGGPLEQYF
TRBJ2-7 | TRBV4-1 | . | . | TGCGCCAGCAGCCAAGATGGTAGATCCTACGAGCAGTACTTC | CASSQDGRSYEQYF
TRBJ2-7 | TRBV4-2 | . | . | TGTGCCAGCAGCCAGGGTACGGGGGAGGCGGGCGAGCAGTACTTC | CASSQGTGEAGEQYF
TRBJ2-7 | TRBV25-1 | . | TRBD2 | TGTGCCAGCAGCCTTAGCGGGACTCCTTCGGGGGAGCAGTACTTC | CASSLSGTPSGEQYF
TRBJ2-2 | TRBV5-1 | . | TRBD2 | TGCGCCAGCACAACGACTAGCGGGGACACCGGGGAGCTGTTTTTT | CASTTTSGDTGELFF
TRBJ2-7 | TRBV5-3 | . | TRBD2 | TGTGCCAGAAGCCCCGGGACTAGCGGGAGGCCTACCTACGAGCAGTACTTC | CARSPGTSGRPTYEQYF
TRBJ1-4 | TRBV12-2 | . | . | TGTGCAAGTATACGCCGCCATATTGGCAGCCCAGTCGGGGATGAAAAACTGTTTTTT | CASIRRHIGSPVGDEKLFF
TRBJ1-1 | TRBV30 | once | . | TGTGCCTGGATTAAGAACACTGAAGCTTTCTTT | CAWIKNTEAFF
TRBJ1-1 | TRBV19 | . | . | TGTGCCAGTAGGTGGGGGGGCCTCTCCCGGGATACTGAAGCTTTCTTT | CASRWGGLSRDTEAFF
TRBJ1-1 | TRBV28 | . | . | TGTGCCAGCAGTTCGAGGAGGGGAACTGAAGCTTTCTTT | CASSSRRGTEAFF
TRBJ2-7 | TRBV28 | . | TRBD2 | TGTGCCAGCCAGGGATCGACTAGCGGGAACTACGAGCAGTACTTC | CASQGSTSGNYEQYF
TRBJ2-1 | TRBV30 | . | TRBD2 | TGTGCCTGGAGCACTAGCGGGCCCTATAATTACAATGAGCAGTTCTTC | CAWSTSGPYNYNEQFF
TRBJ2-1 | TRBV27 | . | . | TGTGCCAGCAGCCGTATCGGGACACGCTACAATGAGCAGTTCTTC | CASSRIGTRYNEQFF
TRBJ2-1 | TRBV28 | . | . | TGTGCCAGCAGTTTTTCTCCGGGAGATGGGGAGCAGTTCTTC | CASSFSPGDGEQFF
TRBJ2-7 | TRBV11-1 | once | TRBD1 | TGTGCCAGCAGCTTGGGACAGGGACTCTACGAGCAGTACTTC | CASSLGQGLYEQYF
TRBJ1-2 | TRBV9 | . | . | TGTGCCAGCAGCGTAGCTACGTCAGGCTATGGCTACACCTTC | CASSVATSGYGYTF
TRBJ1-2 | TRBV19 | . | . | TGTGCCAGTCATAACAGGGTCCCGTTCTGGGGCTACACCTTC | CASHNRVPFWGYTF
TRBJ2-2 | TRBV3-1/TRBV3-2 | . | . | TGTGCCAGCAGCTCACAAAGACAGTACACCGGGGAGCTGTTTTTT | CASSSQRQYTGELFF
TRBJ2-1 | TRBV9 | . | TRBD2 | TGTGCCAGCAGCACCACCCGGCGGGGGGGCAATGAGCAGTTCTTC | CASSTTRRGGNEQFF
TRBJ1-3 | TRBV28 | . | TRBD1 | TGTGCCAGCAGTCTACCCCCAGGGACAGGAGCTGGAAACACCATATATTTT | CASSLPPGTGAGNTIYF
TRBJ2-2 | TRBV11-2 | . | . | TGTGCCAGCAGCTTAACCGCAGGGGGGAACGCCGGGGAGCTGTTTTTT | CASSLTAGGNAGELFF
TRBJ2-1 | TRBV2 | . | TRBD2 | TGTGCCACCGAACTGGGACTAGCAGGGTCTACTGAGCAGTTCTTC | CATELGLAGSTEQFF